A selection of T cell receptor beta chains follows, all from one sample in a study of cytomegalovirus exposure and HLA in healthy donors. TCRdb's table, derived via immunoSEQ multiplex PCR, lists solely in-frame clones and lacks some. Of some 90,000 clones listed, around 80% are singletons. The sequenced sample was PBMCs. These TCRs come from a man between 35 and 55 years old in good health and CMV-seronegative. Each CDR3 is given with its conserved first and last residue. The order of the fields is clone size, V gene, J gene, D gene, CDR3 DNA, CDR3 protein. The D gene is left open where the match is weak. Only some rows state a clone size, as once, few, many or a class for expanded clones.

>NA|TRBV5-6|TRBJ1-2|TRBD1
TGTGCCAGCGGGCCGGACAGGGGGGTCTATGGCTACACCTTC
CASGPDRGVYGYTF
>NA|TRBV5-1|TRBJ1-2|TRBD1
TGCGCCAGCAGCTTGGGGCAGGGGGCGTCTGGCTACACCTTC
CASSLGQGASGYTF
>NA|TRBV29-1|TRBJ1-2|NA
TGCAGCGTTGAAGAAAGGAGCGGAGGGGAATACTATGGCTACACCTTC
CSVEERSGGEYYGYTF
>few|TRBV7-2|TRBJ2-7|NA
TGTGCCAGCAGCCCACAGACAGTATCGCCCTACGAGCAGTACTTC
CASSPQTVSPYEQYF
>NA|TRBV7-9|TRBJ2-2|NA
TGTTCCAGCAGCTTTATGCCCGATAGGAGCGGCGGGGAGCTGTTTTTT
CSSSFMPDRSGGELFF
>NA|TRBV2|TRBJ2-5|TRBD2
TGTGCCAGCAAACCTCGGGGGGTCTCCCAAGAGACCCAGTACTTC
CASKPRGVSQETQYF
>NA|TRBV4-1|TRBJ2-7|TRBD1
TGCGCCAGCAGCCTTGACAGGGGGTTCCACGAGCAGTACTTC
CASSLDRGFHEQYF
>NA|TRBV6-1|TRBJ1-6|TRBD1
TGTGCCAGCAGTGAACAGGGGGCTGAAAATTCACCCCTCCACTTT
CASSEQGAENSPLHF
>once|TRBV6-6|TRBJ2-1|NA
TGTGCCAGCATGCACCCGAGCTCCTACAATGAGCAGTTCTTC
CASMHPSSYNEQFF
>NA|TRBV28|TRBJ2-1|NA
TGTGCCAGCAGTTTACTGTACAATGAGCAGTTCTTC
CASSLLYNEQFF
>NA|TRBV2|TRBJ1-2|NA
TGTGCCAGCAGTTTGTGGGCCAGCACACTTGGAGGCTACACCTTC
CASSLWASTLGGYTF
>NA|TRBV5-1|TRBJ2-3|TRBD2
TGCGCCAGCAGCTTGGAAGGGCGGGGGACAGATACGCAGTATTTT
CASSLEGRGTDTQYF